What follows are 19 T cell receptor beta chains derived from one specimen sequenced in a study of shared clonotypes between healthy human individuals. The assay was immunoSEQ multiplex PCR, and TCRdb's table has in-frame clones only and misses some. The table lists around 2,000,000 clones, 85% to 95% of them singletons. CD45RO-negative, CCR7-selected cells formed the naive CD8 fraction, which excluded terminally differentiated effector memory CD45RA+ cells. The specimen sequenced was naive CD8+ T cells from PBMCs. Receptors originate from a man aged 18 to 35 in good health. Some clones in this sample may be carry-over from other donors' samples.

This rearrangement joins TRBV6-5 to TRBJ2-5, with TRBD1 identical over 8 bases. Germline-derived CDR1 and CDR2 are MNHEY and SVGAGI. The length of the CDR3 is 16 residues. V was pared by 0 bases and J by 1 base, with 4 bases of the junction left unmatched. DNA of the CDR3: TGTGCCAGCAGTTACTCCGGACAGGGTCTCCAAGAGACCCAGTACTTC. It specifies CASSYSGQGLQETQYF.

The chain employs TRBV28 and TRBJ1-2; D gene ambiguous. V was shortened by 4 bases and J by 3 bases, with 12 bases between the two germline ends. This CDR3 spans 14 amino acids. Germline values: CDR1 MDHEN, CDR2 SYDVKM. The CDR3 nucleotides are TGTGCCAGCAGTTCCCCGGGTATTTACTATGGCTACACCTTC. It is translated as CASSSPGIYYGYTF.

The chain uses TRBV27 and TRBJ2-1, with 11 bases identical to TRBD1. J lost 3 bases, V lost 3 bases, and 7 bases had no gene match. CDR1 MNHEY and CDR2 SMNVEV come from the germline V gene (reference sequence). The CDR3 extends over 17 amino acids. CDR3 protein: CASSLGRGTGGYNEQFF. The CDR3 coding sequence is TGTGCCAGCAGTTTGGGACGCGGGACAGGGGGCTACAATGAGCAGTTCTTC.

The rearrangement links TRBV11-2 to TRBJ2-3; the match to TRBD2 covers 8 bases. The CDR3 totals 17 residues. Unmatched junction bases numbered 13, after V lost 3 bases and J lost 5 bases. Looked up from germline, CDR1 is SGHAT and CDR2 is FQNNGV. The CDR3 loop reads CASSFPITGGPGDTQYF. CDR3 nucleotide sequence: TGTGCCAGCAGCTTCCCCATAACGGGAGGGCCCGGAGATACGCAGTATTTT.

This sequence joins TRBV6-6 and TRBJ2-7; the D is unclear. V was trimmed by 7 bases and J by 3 bases, leaving 10 bases between them. The CDR3 covers 12 residues. The germline V gene has CDR1 MNHNY and CDR2 SVGAGI (reference sequence). The CDR3 reads CASTGQNYEQYF. CDR3 sequence (DNA): TGTGCCAGCACCGGGCAGAACTACGAGCAGTACTTC.

The V and J genes are TRBV19 and TRBJ2-7; no definite D call. CDR3 size: 13 residues. Trimming shortened V by 3 bases and J by 7 bases, and 13 bases separated the two germline ends. CDR1 and CDR2 from the germline V gene are LNHDA and SQIVND (reference sequence). Here the CDR3 DNA reads TGTGCCAGTAGTATCTACGGTAGCTCGGAGCAGTACTTC. It specifies CASSIYGSSEQYF. The full variable domain, rest sourced from reference TRBV19 and TRBJ2-7, is DGGITQSPKYLFRKEGQNVTLSCEQNLNHDAMYWYRQDPGQGLRLIYYSQIVNDFQKGDIAEGYSVSREKKESFPLTVTSAQKNPTAFYLCASSIYGSSEQYFGPGTRLTVT.

This chain joins TRBV4-1 and TRBJ2-7; TRBD2 aligns across 7 bases. Germline lookup yields CDR1 MGHRA and CDR2 YSYEKL. With V trimmed by 0 bases and J by 7 bases, 9 bases remained unmatched. This CDR3 has 15 amino acids. CDR3 region: CASSQEWTRAHEQYF. CDR3 nucleotides: TGCGCCAGCAGCCAAGAATGGACTAGGGCGCATGAGCAGTACTTC.

This sequence joins TRBV7-6 and TRBJ2-1; 9 bases are a match to TRBD2. Germline V CDR1 and CDR2: SGHVS, FNYEAQ. The V gene end was trimmed by 3 bases and the J gene end by 7 bases; junction bases not matched to a gene: 10. CDR3 length: 16 amino acids. The DNA of the CDR3 is TGTGCCAGCAGCTTGCTTGGCGGGAGGGCGAGTAATGAGCAGTTCTTC. Translated: CASSLLGGRASNEQFF.

This rearrangement joins TRBV7-9 to TRBJ1-4; D is uncertain. V lost 4 bases, J lost 5 bases, and 11 bases lay in between. CDR3 length equals 14 residues. Germline V gene lookup returns CDR1 SEHNR and CDR2 FQNEAQ (reference sequence). CDR3 residues: CASSSRAINEKLFF. CDR3 nucleotides: TGTGCCAGCAGCTCACGGGCCATAAATGAAAAACTGTTTTTT. The complete variable domain, with remaining parts taken from reference TRBV7-9 and TRBJ1-4, reads DTGVSQNPRHKITKRGQNVTFRCDPISEHNRLYWYRQTLGQGPEFLTYFQNEAQLEKSRLLSDRFSAERPKGSFSTLEIQRTEQGDSAMYLCASSSRAINEKLFFGSGTQLSVL.

The rearrangement links TRBV27 to TRBJ1-2, with 9 positions matching TRBD1. The CDR3 has 16 amino acids. Germline CDR1 reads MNHEY; CDR2 reads SMNVEV (reference sequence). Trimming cost V 5 bases and J 8 bases; bases outside gene matches: 15. The CDR3 region has the DNA TGTGCCAGCAGTCCGGCTAGGGGACAGGGAGTGATCGGCTACACCTTC. Protein sequence: CASSPARGQGVIGYTF.

The chain is built from TRBV5-1 and TRBJ2-3, with 12 bases aligning to TRBD2. The CDR3 has 16 residues. Germline lookup yields CDR1 SGHRS and CDR2 YFSETQ. The V gene end was trimmed by 5 bases and the J gene end by 5 bases; junction bases not matched to a gene: 9. This CDR3 is CASSTLAGGPLDTQYF. Written as DNA, the CDR3 is TGCGCCAGCAGTACCCTAGCGGGAGGGCCTTTAGATACGCAGTATTTT.

The rearrangement links TRBV28 to TRBJ2-5, with D tentatively TRBD2 (7 bases). The CDR3 spans 15 residues. In germline, CDR1 is MDHEN, CDR2 SYDVKM. V dropped 7 bases and J dropped 5 bases, with 20 bases sitting between them. The CDR3: CASTPFERGGETQYF. The CDR3 DNA follows: TGTGCCAGCACCCCTTTTGAGAGGGGGGGGGAGACCCAGTACTTC.

The sample holds one count of this clone. The genes are TRBV7-9 and TRBJ2-7; possibly TRBD2 for D (6 bases). The CDR3 runs to 12 residues. CDR1 is SEHNR, CDR2 FQNEAQ, per germline (reference sequence). Trimming cost V 4 bases and J 3 bases, with 7 bases left between them. The CDR3 bases are TGTGCCAGCAGCTCGGGGGACTACGAGCAGTACTTC. It encodes CASSSGDYEQYF.

The chain carries TRBV6-1 and TRBJ2-7; D may be TRBD1 (5 bases). The CDR3 is made up of 14 amino acids. V shed 1 base and J shed 1 base, with 8 bases lying between them. Germline V gene lookup returns CDR1 MNHNS and CDR2 SASEGT. In nucleotides, the CDR3 is TGTGCCAGCAGTGAAGGACAGAGATCCTACGAGCAGTACTTC. Protein sequence: CASSEGQRSYEQYF.

The V gene is TRBV4-2, the J gene TRBJ2-2; no definite D call. The germline V and J ends were trimmed by 4 bases and 3 bases, with 15 bases remaining between them. CDR1 LGHNA and CDR2 YNFKEQ come from the germline V gene. The CDR3 is 16 residues long. This CDR3 reads CASSPSPRSDTGELFF. DNA for the CDR3: TGTGCCAGCAGCCCCTCCCCTCGGTCGGACACCGGGGAGCTGTTTTTT.

This chain connects TRBV27 to TRBJ2-6; unclear D gene. Trimming removed 0 bases from V and 0 bases from J, with 12 bases in between. Germline V gene data show CDR1 as MNHEY and CDR2 as SMNVEV (reference sequence). This CDR3 region has 18 residues. CDR3 nucleotide sequence: TGTGCCAGCAGTTTATCTGACCCTGGAATCTCTGGGGCCAACGTCCTGACTTTC. Protein sequence: CASSLSDPGISGANVLTF.

This sequence joins TRBV27 and TRBJ2-3, with 8 bases identical to TRBD2. V lost 8 bases, J lost 0 bases, and 4 bases stayed unmatched. Germline assignment: CDR1 MNHEY and CDR2 SMNVEV (reference sequence). The CDR3 loop spans 14 amino acids. Written as DNA, the CDR3 is TGTGCCAGCCATAGACTAGCGAGCACAGATACGCAGTATTTT. Translation: CASHRLASTDTQYF.

The rearrangement uses TRBV5-3 and TRBJ2-7, with unresolved D. TRBV5-3 is placed among ORFs of uncertain function. Deletions cut 3 bases from V and 0 bases from J, with 10 bases between. This CDR3 region has 14 residues. The CDR3 DNA sequence: TGTGCCAGAAGCTGGGTAGGAAGCTCCTACGAGCAGTACTTC. It translates to CARSWVGSSYEQYF.

This clone appeared a single time. The chain carries TRBV27 and TRBJ2-3; 10 bases agree with TRBD2. CDR1 MNHEY and CDR2 SMNVEV come from the germline V gene (reference sequence). CDR3 length equals 16 residues. With V trimmed by 5 bases and J by 3 bases, 8 bases remained unmatched. CDR3 loop: CASSQLAGRGTDTQYF. CDR3 nucleotides: TGTGCCAGCAGTCAACTAGCGGGGAGAGGAACAGATACGCAGTATTTT.